The 2 T cell receptor beta chains given below trace back to one sample, sequenced in a study of T cell changes during pregnancy in multiple sclerosis. Repertoires were generated with immunoSEQ multiplex PCR, while TCRdb's copy carries only in-frame clones and drops some. In the table there are about 48,000 clones, 85% to 95% of which are singletons. Sequenced material: CD4+ T cells from peripheral blood mononuclear cells, taken in the second trimester of pregnancy. These TCRs come from a female donor in good health, enrolled as a control in a pregnancy study.

The CDR3 loop is CASRLTTSQLYEQYF. The CDR3 DNA is TGTGCCAGCAGGTTGACTACCTCCCAGCTCTACGAGCAGTACTTC. The J gene is TRBJ2-7, the V gene TRBV6-5; D perhaps matches TRBD2 (5 bases). With 6 bases removed from V and 3 bases from J, the gap between germline ends came to 18 bases. The CDR3 runs 15 residues. Germline assignment: CDR1 MNHEY and CDR2 SVGAGI.

The V and J genes are TRBV7-2 and TRBJ2-1, with TRBD1 matching over 8 bases. This CDR3 is built from 14 residues. Trimming at V came to 2 bases and at J to 9 bases, leaving 6 bases not matched to a gene. Germline V gene lookup returns CDR1 SGHTA and CDR2 FQGNSA. The CDR3 here is CASSLRMQGAEQFF. The CDR3, as DNA: TGTGCCAGCAGCTTAAGAATGCAGGGGGCTGAGCAGTTCTTC. Supplemented by reference TRBV7-2 and TRBJ2-1, the full variable domain reads GAGVSQSPSNKVTEKGKDVELRCDPISGHTALYWYRQSLGQGLEFLIYFQGNSAPDKSGLPSDRFSAERTGGSVSTLTIQRTQQEDSAVYLCASSLRMQGAEQFFGPGTRLTVL.